These 11 T cell receptor beta chains originate from one sample sequenced in a study of post-analysis software for immune sequencing data. General study points: TRBV segments more frequent in patients than in controls numbered roughly 5 and included TRBV5-6, TRBV5-1 and TRBV20-1.

TCR beta libraries were prepared from cDNA with unique molecular identifiers. TCRdb re-derived calls from the PCR reads in MiXCR, one entry per CDR3 protein. Of about 460,000 distinct CDR3 sequences in the sample, roughly 46% were seen once. Their antigens are not known. Source material: blood. These receptors all come from a girl aged 5 to 17 with multiple sclerosis.

The chain is built from TRBV28 and TRBJ1-2; 7 bases are a match to TRBD1. The CDR3 covers 16 residues. Trimming removed 3 bases from V and 8 bases from J; junction bases left unmatched: 15. CDR1 MDHEN and CDR2 SYDVKM come from the germline V gene. The CDR3 region is CASSFETGWARKGYTF. CDR3 bases: TGTGCCAGCAGTTTTGAGACAGGGTGGGCTAGGAAGGGCTACACCTTC.

With respect to this clonotype: Possible read error: a much larger clone is one base away. The J gene is TRBJ2-3, the V gene TRBV28; 8 bases align to TRBD1. Germline CDR1 MDHEN, CDR2 SYDVKM. This CDR3 comprises 16 residues. The CDR3: CAGSLHEGTGPDTQYF. In DNA, the CDR3 is TGTGCCGGCAGTTTACATGAAGGGACAGGCCCGGATACGCAGTATTTT.

This chain connects TRBV9 to TRBJ2-1; D call uncertain. CDR1 and CDR2 (germline): SGDLS, YYNGEE. With 4 bases removed from V and 7 bases from J, the gap between germline ends came to 12 bases. The CDR3 runs 13 residues. CDR3 coding DNA: TGTGCCAGCAGCCGCGCTGGGGAAAATGAGCAGTTCTTC. This gives the protein CASSRAGENEQFF.

This chain joins TRBV7-9 and TRBJ1-4; D ambiguous. The V gene's germline CDR1 is SEHNR and CDR2 FQNEAQ (reference sequence). The CDR3 extends over 14 amino acids. V gave up 8 bases and J gave up 0 bases, with 10 bases separating them. CDR3 DNA: TGTGCCAGCGGCTCAGGATCAACTAATGAAAAACTGTTTTTT. Protein: CASGSGSTNEKLFF.

This chain connects TRBV5-1 to TRBJ2-7, with D possibly called TRBD1 or TRBD2 (6 bases each). The CDR3 length is 15 residues. The V and J ends lost 3 bases and 3 bases respectively, with 16 bases between them. Germline V CDR1 and CDR2: SGHRS, YFSETQ. In DNA, the CDR3 is TGCGCCAGCAGCTACAGGGAGGCCTCATTCTACGAGCAGTACTTC. Amino acid sequence: CASSYREASFYEQYF. Using reference TRBV5-1 and TRBJ2-7 for the parts outside the CDR3, the full variable domain is KAGVTQTPRYLIKTRGQQVTLSCSPISGHRSVSWYQQTPGQGLQFLFEYFSETQRNKGNFPGRFSGRQFSNSRSEMNVSTLELGDSALYLCASSYREASFYEQYFGPGTRLTVT.

Worth noting for this clonotype: A read error may account for a junction end that differs from germline. J is TRBJ2-1 and V is TRBV4-1, with D maybe TRBD2 (6 bases). CDR1 is MGHRA, CDR2 YSYEKL, per germline. The CDR3 covers 14 residues. Here the CDR3 DNA reads TGCGCCAGCAGCCATTACGCGGGATACAATGAGCGGTTCTTC. This codes for CASSHYAGYNERFF.

This chain joins TRBV20-1 and TRBJ2-1, with D perhaps assigned TRBD1 or TRBD2 (6 bases each). Gene TRBJ2-7 matches the end of the DNA better, so the J call may be wrong. The V gene's germline CDR1 is DFQATT and CDR2 SNEGSKA (reference sequence). CDR3 size: 15 residues. CDR3 loop: CSARDTDQGTWEQYF. DNA of the CDR3: TGCAGTGCTAGAGATACGGACCAGGGGACTTGGGAGCAGTACTTC.

The chain recombines TRBV6-5 with TRBJ1-1, with 7 positions matching TRBD1. This CDR3 has 13 amino acids. J was trimmed by 7 bases and V by 7 bases; bases with no gene match: 9. Germline V gene sequence: CDR1 MNHEY, CDR2 SVGAGI. CDR3 region: CASKSTGSVEAFF. The CDR3 coding sequence is TGTGCCAGCAAGTCGACAGGGTCCGTTGAAGCTTTCTTT.

This clonotype was recorded many times. The V gene is TRBV20-1, the J gene TRBJ2-7; 8 bases align to TRBD2. V shed 3 bases, J shed 1 base, and the junction held 2 bases outside the gene matches. The CDR3 is 13 amino acids. The germline V gene encodes CDR1 DFQATT and CDR2 SNEGSKA (reference sequence). CDR3 region: CSARAGGSYEQYF. The DNA for the CDR3 is TGCAGTGCTAGGGCGGGAGGTTCCTACGAGCAGTACTTC.

This clonotype turned up a few times. CDR3 residues: CASKGPYEQYF. The DNA of the CDR3 is TGTGCCAGTAAGGGGCCCTACGAGCAGTACTTC. This sequence joins TRBV27 and TRBJ2-7, with D perhaps matching TRBD1 (5 bases). Per germline, CDR1 MNHEY and CDR2 SMNVEV (reference sequence). Trimming removed 9 bases at V and 2 bases at J, with 8 bases between. The CDR3 covers 11 residues.

Only a few counts were recorded for this clonotype. The chain combines TRBV7-9 with TRBJ2-1, with D unresolved. The CDR3 sequence is 16 residues long. Germline V CDR1 and CDR2: SEHNR, FQNEAQ (reference sequence). V shed 5 bases and J shed 2 bases, with 16 bases lying between them. The CDR3, as DNA: TGTGCCAGCAGCCCCCAATCCGTACTACCCTACAATGAGCAGTTCTTC. It codes for CASSPQSVLPYNEQFF.